This TCR beta chain was documented in a study of blood T cell repertoires in COVID-19. Study information: T cells, B-cell-depleted T cells, or PBMCs provided the cDNA or gDNA that served as material.

V was pared by 2 bases and J by 5 bases, with 10 bases between. Germline V lookup: CDR1 MNHEY, CDR2 SVGEGT. CDR3 length: 14 residues. Generated by immunoSEQ multiplex PCR, the TCRdb table keeps only in-frame clones and is missing some. This sample yields approximately 100,000 clones, of which around 88% are seen a single time; about a fifth belongs to the top ten. The chain has TRBV6-2 or TRBV6-3 and TRBJ1-5; D perhaps matches TRBD1 (5 bases). Sequencing was done on a sample of peripheral blood. The source of this sequence is a human donor with acute or convalescent COVID-19. The donor label of this sample is uncertain. The CDR3 here is CASSYTDRDQPQHF. The CDR3 nucleotides read TGTGCCAGCAGTTACACAGACAGAGATCAGCCCCAGCATTTT.